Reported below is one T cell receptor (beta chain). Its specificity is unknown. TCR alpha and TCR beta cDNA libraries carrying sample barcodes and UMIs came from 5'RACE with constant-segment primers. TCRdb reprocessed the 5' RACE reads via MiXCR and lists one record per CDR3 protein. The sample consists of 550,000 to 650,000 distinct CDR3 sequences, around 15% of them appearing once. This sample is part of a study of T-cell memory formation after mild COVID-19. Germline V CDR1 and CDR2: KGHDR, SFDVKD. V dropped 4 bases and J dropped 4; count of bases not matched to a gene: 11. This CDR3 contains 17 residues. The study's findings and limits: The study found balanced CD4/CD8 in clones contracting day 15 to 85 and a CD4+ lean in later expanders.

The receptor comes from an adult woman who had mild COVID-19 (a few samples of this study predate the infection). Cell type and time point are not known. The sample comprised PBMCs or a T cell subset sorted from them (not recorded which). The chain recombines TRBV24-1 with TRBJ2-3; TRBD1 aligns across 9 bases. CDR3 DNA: TGTGCCACCAGTGAATTGGGACAGGGATCTTCTTCAGATACGCAGTATTTT. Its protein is CATSELGQGSSSDTQYF.